This T cell receptor beta chain was recovered during a study of T cell repertoires in cytomegalovirus infection. V lost 2 bases, J lost 5 bases, and 6 bases stayed unmatched. Germline-derived CDR1 and CDR2 are SGHNT and YYREEE (reference sequence). The CDR3 length is 14 residues. From the reads, TCRdb called clonotypes with MiXCR, one entry per CDR3 protein. The sample shows around 120,000 distinct CDR3 sequences, under 50% of them seen only once. This clonotype has more than one count but fewer than ten. No antigen is known for it. The V call is TRBV5-4, the J call TRBJ2-7, with 8 bases fitting TRBD1. The source of this sequence is a human donor in good health (CMV status not recorded). Some clones in this sample may be carry-over from other donors' samples. The sample here was CD8+ T cells from cultured PBMCs, taken from culture after CMV antigen stimulation. CDR3 protein: CASSFQGASNEQYF. The CDR3 DNA follows: TGTGCCAGCAGCTTTCAGGGGGCGAGCAACGAGCAGTACTTC.